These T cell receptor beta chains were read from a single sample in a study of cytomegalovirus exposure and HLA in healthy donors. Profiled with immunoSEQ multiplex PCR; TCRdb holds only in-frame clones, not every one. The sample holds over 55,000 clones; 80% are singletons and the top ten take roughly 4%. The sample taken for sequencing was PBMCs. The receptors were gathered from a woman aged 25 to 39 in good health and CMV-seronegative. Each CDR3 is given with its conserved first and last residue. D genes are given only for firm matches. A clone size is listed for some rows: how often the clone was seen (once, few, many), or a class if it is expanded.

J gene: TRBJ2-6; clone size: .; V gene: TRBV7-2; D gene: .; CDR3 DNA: TGTGCCAGCAGCTTAGTTGCAGGGAAGGGTGGGGCCAACGTCCTGACTTTC; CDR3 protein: CASSLVAGKGGANVLTF
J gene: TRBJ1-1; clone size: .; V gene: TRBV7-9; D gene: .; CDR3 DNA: TGTGCCAGCAGCGCAGAGGGCAGTGGAGGAACTGAAGCTTTCTTT; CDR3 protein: CASSAEGSGGTEAFF
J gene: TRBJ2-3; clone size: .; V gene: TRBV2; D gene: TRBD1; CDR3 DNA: TGTGCCAGCAGTGTCGAGGGGGCGAATTCAGATACGCAGTATTTT; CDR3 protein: CASSVEGANSDTQYF
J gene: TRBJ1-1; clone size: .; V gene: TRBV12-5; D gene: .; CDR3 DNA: TGTGCTAGTGGTCCCCGCGGGGGCATGAACACTGAAGCTTTCTTT; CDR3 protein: CASGPRGGMNTEAFF
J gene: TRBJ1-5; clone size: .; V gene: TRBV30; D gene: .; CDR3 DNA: TGTGCCTGGAGTGTAGGGTTTTTCGGGGAGAGCAATCAGCCCCAGCATTTT; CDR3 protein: CAWSVGFFGESNQPQHF
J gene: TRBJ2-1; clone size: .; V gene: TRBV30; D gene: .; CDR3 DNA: TGTGCCTGGAGTGTACTGGGGAGGAAGACCTACAATGAGCAGTTCTTC; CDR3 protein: CAWSVLGRKTYNEQFF
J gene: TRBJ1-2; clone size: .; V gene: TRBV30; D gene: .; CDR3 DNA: TGTGCCTGGAGCCCGCCTTGGAGAGATGGCTACACCTTC; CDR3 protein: CAWSPPWRDGYTF
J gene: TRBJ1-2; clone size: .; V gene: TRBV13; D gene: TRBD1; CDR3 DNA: TGTGCCAGCAGCCAAGCGGGACAGGGAAGAAACTATGGCTACACCTTC; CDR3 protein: CASSQAGQGRNYGYTF
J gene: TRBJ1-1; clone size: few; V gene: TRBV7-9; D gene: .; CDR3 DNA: TGTGCCAGCAGCCCCCCCGGGGAGAACACTGAAGCTTTCTTT; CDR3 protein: CASSPPGENTEAFF
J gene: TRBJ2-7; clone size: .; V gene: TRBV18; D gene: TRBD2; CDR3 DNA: TGTGCCAGCTCACAACTTGGCGGGGGGGCCGGCGAGCAGTACTTC; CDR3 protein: CASSQLGGGAGEQYF
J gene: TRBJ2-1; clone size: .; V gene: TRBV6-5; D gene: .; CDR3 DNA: TGTGCCAGCAGTTACTCGATTACGGTCAATGAGCAGTTCTTC; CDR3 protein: CASSYSITVNEQFF
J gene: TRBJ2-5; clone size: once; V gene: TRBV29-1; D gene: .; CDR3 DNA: TGCAGCGCTGGGGACACCCAAGAGACCCAGTACTTC; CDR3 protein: CSAGDTQETQYF
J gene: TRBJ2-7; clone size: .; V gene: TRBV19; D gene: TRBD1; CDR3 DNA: TGTGCCAGCCAATACCGGGACAGGGCCACCTACGAGCAGTACTTC; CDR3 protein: CASQYRDRATYEQYF
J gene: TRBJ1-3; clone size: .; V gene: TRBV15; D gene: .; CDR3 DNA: TGTGCCACTCAACACGGACAGATGCCTAGGGACACCATATATTTT; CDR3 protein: CATQHGQMPRDTIYF
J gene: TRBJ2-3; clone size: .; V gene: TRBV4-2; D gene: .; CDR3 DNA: TGTGCCAGCAGCCAAGCGGGGGGCGCCACAGATACGCAGTATTTT; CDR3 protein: CASSQAGGATDTQYF
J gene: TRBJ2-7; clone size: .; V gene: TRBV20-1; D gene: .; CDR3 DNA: TGCAGTGCTAGAGATCTACGCGAGCAGTACTTC; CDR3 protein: CSARDLREQYF
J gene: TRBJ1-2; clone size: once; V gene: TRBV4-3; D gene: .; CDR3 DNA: TGCGCCAGCAGCCAAGGGGTCCCCGGGGTGGGTGGCTACACCTTC; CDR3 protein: CASSQGVPGVGGYTF
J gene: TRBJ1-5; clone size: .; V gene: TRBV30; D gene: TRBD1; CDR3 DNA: TGTGCCTGGAGTGCCTCAGGGGGGACAGCCCAGCATTTT; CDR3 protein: CAWSASGGTAQHF
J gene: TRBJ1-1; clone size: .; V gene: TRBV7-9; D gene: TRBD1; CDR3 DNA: TGTGCCAGCAGCTTCCACACAGGGGAGACTGAAGCTTTCTTT; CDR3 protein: CASSFHTGETEAFF
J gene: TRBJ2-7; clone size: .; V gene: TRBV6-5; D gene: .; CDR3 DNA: TGTGCCAGCAGAAACTACCCGGACACATCCTACGAGCAGTACTTC; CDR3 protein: CASRNYPDTSYEQYF
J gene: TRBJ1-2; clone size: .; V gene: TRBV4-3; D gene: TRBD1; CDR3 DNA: TGCGCCAGCAGCCAAGTTGTACAGGGGGTCTATGGCTACACCTTC; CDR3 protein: CASSQVVQGVYGYTF
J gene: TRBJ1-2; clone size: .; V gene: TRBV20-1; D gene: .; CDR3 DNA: TGCAGTGCTAGGCAGGGGTTCGGCTACACCTTC; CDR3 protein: CSARQGFGYTF
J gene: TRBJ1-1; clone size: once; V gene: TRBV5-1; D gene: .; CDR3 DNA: TGCGCCAGCAGCTTGCCAGGGGCGAACACTGAAGCTTTCTTT; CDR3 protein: CASSLPGANTEAFF
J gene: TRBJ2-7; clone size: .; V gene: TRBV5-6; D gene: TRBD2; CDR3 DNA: TGTGCCAGCAGCGGGGGGGGTGCAGAGCAGTACTTC; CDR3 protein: CASSGGGAEQYF
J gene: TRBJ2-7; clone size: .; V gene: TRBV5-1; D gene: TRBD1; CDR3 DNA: TGCGCCAGCAGCACAGGACAGGGGTCCTACGAGCAGTACTTC; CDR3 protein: CASSTGQGSYEQYF
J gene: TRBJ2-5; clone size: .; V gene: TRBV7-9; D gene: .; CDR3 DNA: TGTGCCAGCGGGGGAGGGGGGTTGTCGGGGGAGACCCAGTACTTC; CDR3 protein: CASGGGGLSGETQYF
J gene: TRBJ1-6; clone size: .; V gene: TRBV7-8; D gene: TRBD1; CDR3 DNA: TGTGCCAGCAGTTTCCAACAGGGGGCAGGTTCACCCCTCCACTTT; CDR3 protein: CASSFQQGAGSPLHF
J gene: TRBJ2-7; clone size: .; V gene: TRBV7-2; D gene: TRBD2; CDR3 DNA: TGTGCCAGCAGCTTAGGGTACTCGGGACTAGGGAACACCTACGAGCAGTACTTC; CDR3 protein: CASSLGYSGLGNTYEQYF
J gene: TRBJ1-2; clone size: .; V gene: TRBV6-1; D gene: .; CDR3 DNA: TGTGCCAGCAGTGCCCCCACAGGGTTCTACTATGGCTACACCTTC; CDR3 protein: CASSAPTGFYYGYTF
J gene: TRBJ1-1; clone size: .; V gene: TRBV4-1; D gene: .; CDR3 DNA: TGCGCCAGCAGCCAAGAAGGCCCCCGGATTGGGGGGAGAGAAGCTTTCTTT; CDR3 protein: CASSQEGPRIGGREAFF
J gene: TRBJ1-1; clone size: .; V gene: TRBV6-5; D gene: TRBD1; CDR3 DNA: TGTGCCAGCAGTTTCGACAGGGCCACTGAAGCTTTCTTT; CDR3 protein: CASSFDRATEAFF
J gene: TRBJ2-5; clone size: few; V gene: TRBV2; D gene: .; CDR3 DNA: TGTGCCAACAAGAAAACAGAGACCCAGTACTTC; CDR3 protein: CANKKTETQYF
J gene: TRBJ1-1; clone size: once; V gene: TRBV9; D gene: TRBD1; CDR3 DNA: TGTGCCAGTGGGGCACCGGGACAGGGGTACACTGAAGCTTTCTTT; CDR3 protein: CASGAPGQGYTEAFF
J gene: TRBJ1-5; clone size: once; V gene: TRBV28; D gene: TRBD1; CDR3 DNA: TGTGCCAGCAGTTCATCCGGACAGGGAGGTCAGCCCCAGCATTTT; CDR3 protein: CASSSSGQGGQPQHF
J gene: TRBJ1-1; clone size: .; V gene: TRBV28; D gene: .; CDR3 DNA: TGTGCCAGCAGGACGGAGGACACTGAAGCTTTCTTT; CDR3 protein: CASRTEDTEAFF
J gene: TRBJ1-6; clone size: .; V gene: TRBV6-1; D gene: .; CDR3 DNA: TGTGCCAGCAGGCCGCAGCGGGCCAATTCACCCCTCCACTTT; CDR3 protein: CASRPQRANSPLHF
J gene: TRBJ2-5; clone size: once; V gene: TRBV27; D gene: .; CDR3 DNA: TGTGCCAGCTCGGTCGGGGAGACCCAGTACTTC; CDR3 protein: CASSVGETQYF
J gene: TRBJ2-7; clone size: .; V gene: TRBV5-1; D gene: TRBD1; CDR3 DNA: TGCGCCAGCAGCTCCACACCTCTAGACAGGGGCCCTCGCCCCTTC; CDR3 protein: CASSSTPLDRGPRPF